The 21 T cell receptor beta chains in this list originate from one sample, sequenced in a study of OX40 agonist ivuxolimab in advanced cancers. Produced via immunoSEQ multiplex PCR; TCRdb's table is partial and in-frame only. The sample has tens of thousands of clones; about four fifths are singletons. The specimen was CD4+ or CD8+ T cells sorted from blood, collected in a trial of the OX40 agonist ivuxolimab. Source of these receptors: an adult with an advanced solid tumor such as melanoma, head and neck, liver or kidney cancer.

In regard to this clone: Different DNA sequences within this sample yield the same CDR3. The chain couples TRBV11-3 to TRBJ2-3, with D unresolved. The germline V gene has CDR1 SGHNT and CDR2 YENEEA. V lost 4 bases to trimming and J lost 3 bases, with 8 bases between them. This CDR3 is 13 amino acids long. In nucleotides, the CDR3 is TGTGCCAGCAGCTCGGGCCTGACAGATACGCAGTATTTT. Its translation is CASSSGLTDTQYF.

This rearrangement joins TRBV6-1 to TRBJ1-4, with D perhaps TRBD1 (6 bases). This CDR3 is built from 12 residues. Germline CDR1 and CDR2: MNHNS and SASEGT. V lost 7 bases and J lost 8, with 11 bases in between. CDR3 bases: TGTGCCAGCAAACTACAGGGCGAAAAACTGTTTTTT. Protein: CASKLQGEKLFF.

The chain carries TRBV28 and TRBJ2-7; 10 bases are a match to TRBD2. V was pared by 5 bases and J by 2 bases, with 9 bases of the junction left unmatched. There are 16 residues in the CDR3. From germline, CDR1 is MDHEN and CDR2 SYDVKM. CDR3 DNA: TGTGCCAGCAGTCCACCCAGACTAGCGGGCCCCTACGAGCAGTACTTC. This codes for CASSPPRLAGPYEQYF.

The CDR3 here is CASSFGTVPYEQYF. The CDR3 DNA follows: TGTGCCAGCAGCTTCGGGACAGTTCCCTACGAGCAGTACTTC. The chain is built from TRBV7-8 and TRBJ2-7; TRBD1 aligns across 7 bases. Germline trimming cut 3 bases from V and 2 bases from J; bases unmatched to any gene: 4. The CDR3 covers 14 residues. Germline-derived CDR1 and CDR2 are SGHVS and FQNEAQ.

The genes are TRBV11-3 and TRBJ1-3, with D perhaps matching TRBD1 (5 bases). The CDR3 has 14 amino acids. Trimming took 5 bases from V and 0 from J, leaving 8 bases between them. The germline V gene has CDR1 SGHNT and CDR2 YENEEA. The DNA of the CDR3 is TGTGCCAGCAGCAAACAGGTCTCTGGAAACACCATATATTTT. Translating gives CASSKQVSGNTIYF.

The chain combines TRBV19 with TRBJ1-4; 7 bases line up with TRBD1. The CDR3 runs 12 residues. Germline V CDR1 and CDR2: LNHDA, SQIVND (reference sequence). J gave up 5 bases and V 6 bases, and 0 bases lay outside the gene matches. The CDR3 is CASRGGNEKLFF. The DNA for the CDR3 is TGTGCCAGTAGAGGGGGCAATGAAAAACTGTTTTTT. The variable domain in full, with the rest retrieved from reference TRBV19 and TRBJ1-4, is DGGITQSPKYLFRKEGQNVTLSCEQNLNHDAMYWYRQDPGQGLRLIYYSQIVNDFQKGDIAEGYSVSREKKESFPLTVTSAQKNPTAFYLCASRGGNEKLFFGSGTQLSVL.

The rearrangement uses TRBV11-2 and TRBJ2-7; no definite D call. The CDR3 runs to 15 residues. V dropped 0 bases and J dropped 7 bases, with 16 bases sitting between them. Per the germline V gene, CDR1 is SGHAT and CDR2 is FQNNGV. The CDR3 DNA sequence: TGTGCCAGCAGCTTAGAGACGGGCCCGACCAGGGAGCAGTACTTC. Translation gives CASSLETGPTREQYF.

This clone was counted a single time. The chain carries TRBV28 and TRBJ2-5; tentatively, D is TRBD1 (5 bases). CDR3 length: 15 residues. Trimming removed 3 bases from V and 2 bases from J, with 13 bases in between. The V gene's germline CDR1 is MDHEN and CDR2 SYDVKM. CDR3 nucleotides: TGTGCCAGCAGTTTCAATGGGGCAGGGCAAGAGACCCAGTACTTC. It translates to CASSFNGAGQETQYF.

This clone was counted a single time. This chain uses TRBV10-3 with TRBJ2-3; 9 nucleotides agree with TRBD2. V trimming: 10 bases; J trimming: 5 bases; junction bases outside the gene matches: 16. Germline loops: CDR1 ENHRY, CDR2 SYGVKD. The CDR3 totals 16 residues. The CDR3 sequence is CATRRLAGELIDTQYF. CDR3 DNA: TGTGCCACCAGGCGATTAGCGGGAGAGTTGATAGATACGCAGTATTTT.

The J gene is TRBJ1-2, the V gene TRBV9, with TRBD1 matching over 11 bases. The ends lost 3 bases at V and 4 bases at J; junction bases unmatched: 5. Germline V lookup: CDR1 SGDLS, CDR2 YYNGEE. CDR3 size: 15 residues. CDR3 sequence: CASSGAGTGGYGYTF. DNA for the CDR3: TGTGCCAGCAGCGGAGCCGGGACAGGGGGCTATGGCTACACCTTC.

This rearrangement joins TRBV4-2 to TRBJ1-2; perhaps TRBD1 as D (6 bases). This CDR3 spans 14 amino acids. Trimming cost V 3 bases and J 3 bases, with 11 bases left between them. Per the germline V gene, CDR1 is LGHNA and CDR2 is YNFKEQ. This CDR3 is CASSHPTGDYGYTF. CDR3 nucleotides: TGTGCCAGCAGCCATCCGACAGGCGACTATGGCTACACCTTC.

This chain connects TRBV19 to TRBJ2-7, with TRBD1 as a possible D gene (6 bases). The CDR3 extends over 15 amino acids. Trimming removed 3 bases from V and 2 bases from J, with 14 bases in between. Germline CDR1 is LNHDA and CDR2 is SQIVND (reference sequence). CDR3: CASSILSGATYEQYF. The CDR3 region has the DNA TGTGCCAGTAGTATTTTATCAGGGGCTACCTACGAGCAGTACTTC.

The chain carries TRBV19 and TRBJ1-3; perhaps TRBD1 as D (6 bases). Germline CDR1 is LNHDA and CDR2 is SQIVND (reference sequence). The V end was cut by 6 bases, the J end by 4 bases, with 13 bases between. The length of the CDR3 is 14 residues. The CDR3 spells CASSVYRAGNTIYF. The CDR3 DNA is TGTGCCAGTAGCGTCTACAGGGCCGGAAACACCATATATTTT.

The V and J genes are TRBV18 and TRBJ2-1; 9 nucleotides line up with TRBD2. CDR3 size: 17 residues. V lost 3 bases and J lost 0; bases outside the gene matches: 6. From germline, CDR1 is KGHSH and CDR2 LQKENI. The CDR3 region has the DNA TGTGCCAGCTCACCTAGGACTAGCGTGAGCTCCTACAATGAGCAGTTCTTC. Its translation is CASSPRTSVSSYNEQFF.

The chain carries TRBV10-3 and TRBJ1-2, with TRBD1 identical over 10 bases. Germline V lookup: CDR1 ENHRY, CDR2 SYGVKD. CDR3 length: 16 residues. Losses at the gene ends were 3 bases for V and 4 bases for J; bases not matched to a gene: 8. CDR3 coding DNA: TGTGCCATCAGTGAAGCCGGGACAGGGGTTGGCTATGGCTACACCTTC. Translation gives CAISEAGTGVGYGYTF.

The rearrangement uses TRBV2 and TRBJ2-1; 7 positions match TRBD1. From germline, CDR1 is SNHLY and CDR2 FYNNEI. The CDR3 has 13 residues. Unmatched junction bases numbered 9, after V lost 10 bases and J lost 6 bases. The CDR3 region has the DNA TGTGCCACCACGGGACAGCTTGGCAATGAGCAGTTCTTC. Translated, it gives CATTGQLGNEQFF.

Concerning this clone: The same CDR3 arises from other DNA sequences in this sample as well. The rearrangement joins TRBV5-1 to TRBJ2-5; D not resolved. Germline loops: CDR1 SGHRS, CDR2 YFSETQ. V lost 0 bases and J lost 2, with 8 bases in between. This CDR3 comprises 14 residues. The DNA for the CDR3 is TGCGCCAGCAGCTTGGTAGGCAGTCAAGAGACCCAGTACTTC. Translation gives CASSLVGSQETQYF.

The chain couples TRBV6-4 to TRBJ1-1; weak D call: TRBD1 (6 bases). Germline loops: CDR1 MRHNA, CDR2 SNTAGT. The length of the CDR3 is 13 residues. V was clipped by 5 bases and J by 1 base, with 8 bases between them. CDR3 nucleotide sequence: TGTGCCAGCAGTTTGGACAGGAACACTGAAGCTTTCTTT. This gives the protein CASSLDRNTEAFF.

This chain links TRBV19 with TRBJ1-3; maybe TRBD1 (6 bases). Trimming shortened V by 5 bases and J by 4 bases, and 21 bases separated the two germline ends. Germline CDR1 is LNHDA and CDR2 is SQIVND (reference sequence). The CDR3 is 17 amino acids. For the CDR3, the DNA is TGTGCCAGTAGTGCGACACAGGGTTTCGATTCGGGAAACACCATATATTTT. Its translation: CASSATQGFDSGNTIYF.

The genes are TRBV7-2 and TRBJ2-2; D gene unclear. Trimming removed 5 bases from V and 7 bases from J, with 17 bases in between. Germline V gene lookup returns CDR1 SGHTA and CDR2 FQGNSA. CDR3 size: 15 residues. The CDR3 sequence is CASSREDSGLGELFF. The CDR3 bases are TGTGCCAGCAGCCGCGAGGATTCGGGTCTCGGGGAGCTGTTTTTT.

DNA of the CDR3: TGTGCCAGCAGGAATACACAGTCTGGGGCCAACGTCCTGACTTTC. Translated, it gives CASRNTQSGANVLTF. This chain uses TRBV6-5 with TRBJ2-6; D unclear. V was trimmed by 6 bases and J by 1 base, leaving 10 bases between them. The germline V gene encodes CDR1 MNHEY and CDR2 SVGAGI. CDR3 length: 15 residues.